The clone carrying this T cell receptor beta chain showed up just a few times. The antigen is unknown. This specimen belongs to a study of T cell responses to AZD1222 COVID-19 vaccine. Findings of the study overall: Repertoires were sampled only after the peak T cell response. Baseline antibody screening turned up just a handful of seropositive AZD1222 recipients.

Some clones are missing from TCRdb's copy, which holds only in-frame ones; the method was immunoSEQ multiplex PCR. The data hold around 120,000 clones, with 87% observed a single time. Germline lookup yields CDR1 KGHSH and CDR2 LQKENI. V was pared by 2 bases and J by 6 bases, with 7 bases between. The CDR3 totals 12 residues. This clonotype originated in an adult who received the AZD1222 COVID-19 vaccine. The sample consisted of peripheral blood, taken 28 days after the second AZD1222 dose. The V and J genes are TRBV18 and TRBJ1-1; D unresolved. The CDR3 is CASSPTRAEAFF. DNA for the CDR3: TGTGCCAGCTCACCAACAAGGGCTGAAGCTTTCTTT.